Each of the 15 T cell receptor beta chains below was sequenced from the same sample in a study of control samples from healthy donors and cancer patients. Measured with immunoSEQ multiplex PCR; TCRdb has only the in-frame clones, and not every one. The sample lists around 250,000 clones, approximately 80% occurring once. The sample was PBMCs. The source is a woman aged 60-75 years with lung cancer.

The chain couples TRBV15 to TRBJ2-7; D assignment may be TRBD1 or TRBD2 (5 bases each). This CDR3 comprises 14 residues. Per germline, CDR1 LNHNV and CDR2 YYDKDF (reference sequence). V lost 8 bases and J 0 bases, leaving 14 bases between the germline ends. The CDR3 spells CATGPGDLSYEQYF. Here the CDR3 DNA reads TGTGCCACCGGCCCCGGGGACCTCTCCTACGAGCAGTACTTC.

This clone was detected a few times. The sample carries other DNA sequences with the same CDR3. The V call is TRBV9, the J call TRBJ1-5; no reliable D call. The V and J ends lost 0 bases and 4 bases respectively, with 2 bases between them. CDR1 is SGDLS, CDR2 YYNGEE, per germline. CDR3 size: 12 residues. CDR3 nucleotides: TGTGCCAGCAGCGTAGGGAATCAGCCCCAGCATTTT. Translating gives CASSVGNQPQHF.

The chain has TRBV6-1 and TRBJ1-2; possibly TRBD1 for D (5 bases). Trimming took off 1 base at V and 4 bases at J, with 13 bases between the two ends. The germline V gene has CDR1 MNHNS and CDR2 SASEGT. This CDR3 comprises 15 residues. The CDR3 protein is CASSEVLGGGYGYTF. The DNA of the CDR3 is TGTGCCAGCAGTGAAGTGTTAGGCGGGGGCTATGGCTACACCTTC.

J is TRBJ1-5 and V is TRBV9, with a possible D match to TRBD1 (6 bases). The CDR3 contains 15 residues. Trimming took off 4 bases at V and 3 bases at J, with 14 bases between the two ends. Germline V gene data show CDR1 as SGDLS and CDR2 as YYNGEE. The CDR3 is CASSSGGGTNQPQHF. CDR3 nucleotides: TGTGCCAGCAGCTCGGGGGGGGGCACCAATCAGCCCCAGCATTTT.

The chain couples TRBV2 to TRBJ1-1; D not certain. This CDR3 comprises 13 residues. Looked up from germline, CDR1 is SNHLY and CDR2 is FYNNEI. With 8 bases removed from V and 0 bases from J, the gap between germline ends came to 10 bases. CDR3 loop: CASQGSLNTEAFF. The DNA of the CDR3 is TGTGCCAGCCAAGGGTCCCTGAACACTGAAGCTTTCTTT.

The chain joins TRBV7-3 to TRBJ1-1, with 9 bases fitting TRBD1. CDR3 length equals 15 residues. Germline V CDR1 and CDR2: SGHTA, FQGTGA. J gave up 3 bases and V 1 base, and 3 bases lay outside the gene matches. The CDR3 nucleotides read TGTGCCAGCAGCTTAATGGGACAGGGACACACTGAAGCTTTCTTT. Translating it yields CASSLMGQGHTEAFF.

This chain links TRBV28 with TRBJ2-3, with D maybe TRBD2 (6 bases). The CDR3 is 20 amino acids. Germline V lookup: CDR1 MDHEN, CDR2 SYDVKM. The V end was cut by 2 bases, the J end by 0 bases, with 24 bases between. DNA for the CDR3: TGTGCCAGCAGTTTAGTTACCGGGGGTGATTATTCTCCTAGCACAGATACGCAGTATTTT. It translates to CASSLVTGGDYSPSTDTQYF.

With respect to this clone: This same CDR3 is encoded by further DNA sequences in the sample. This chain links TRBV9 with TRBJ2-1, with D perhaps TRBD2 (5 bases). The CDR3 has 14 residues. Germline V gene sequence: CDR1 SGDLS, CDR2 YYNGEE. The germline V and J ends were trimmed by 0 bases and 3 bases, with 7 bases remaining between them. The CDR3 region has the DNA TGTGCCAGCAGCGTAGGGAGCGGCTACAATGAGCAGTTCTTC. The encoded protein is CASSVGSGYNEQFF. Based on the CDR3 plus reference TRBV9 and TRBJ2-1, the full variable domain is DSGVTQTPKHLITATGQRVTLRCSPRSGDLSVYWYQQSLDQGLQFLIQYYNGEERAKGNILERFSAQQFPDLHSELNLSSLELGDSALYFCASSVGSGYNEQFFGPGTRLTVL.

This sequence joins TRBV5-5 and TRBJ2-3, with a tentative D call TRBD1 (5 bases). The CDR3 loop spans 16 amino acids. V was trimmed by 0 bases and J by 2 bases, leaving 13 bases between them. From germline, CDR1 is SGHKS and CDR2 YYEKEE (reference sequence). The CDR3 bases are TGTGCCAGCAGCTTGGGACAGAACTCCTTCACAGATACGCAGTATTTT. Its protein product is CASSLGQNSFTDTQYF.

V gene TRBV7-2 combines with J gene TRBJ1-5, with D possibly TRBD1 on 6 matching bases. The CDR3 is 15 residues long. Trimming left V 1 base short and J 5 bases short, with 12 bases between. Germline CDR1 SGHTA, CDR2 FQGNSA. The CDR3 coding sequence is TGTGCCAGCAGCTTAGGGGGGCGTTTGGATCAGCCCCAGCATTTT. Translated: CASSLGGRLDQPQHF.

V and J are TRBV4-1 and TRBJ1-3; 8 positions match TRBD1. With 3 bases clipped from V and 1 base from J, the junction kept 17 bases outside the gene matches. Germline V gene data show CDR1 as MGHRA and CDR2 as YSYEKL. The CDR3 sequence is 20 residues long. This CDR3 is CASSHSARTGLRLSGNTIYF. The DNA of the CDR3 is TGCGCCAGCAGCCATTCCGCTCGGACAGGGCTAAGACTGTCTGGAAACACCATATATTTT.

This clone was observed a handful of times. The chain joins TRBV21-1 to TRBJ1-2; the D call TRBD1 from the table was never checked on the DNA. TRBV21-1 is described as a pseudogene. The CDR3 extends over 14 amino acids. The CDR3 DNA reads TGTGCCAGCAGCGGACAGAGAGGGGACTATGGCTACACCTTC. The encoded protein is CASSGQRGDYGYTF.

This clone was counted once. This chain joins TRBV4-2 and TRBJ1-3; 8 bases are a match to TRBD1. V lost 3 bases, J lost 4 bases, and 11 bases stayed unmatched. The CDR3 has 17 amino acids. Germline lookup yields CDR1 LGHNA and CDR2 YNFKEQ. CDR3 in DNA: TGTGCCAGCAGCCATGGAACGGACAGGGTGGACGGAAACACCATATATTTT. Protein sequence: CASSHGTDRVDGNTIYF.

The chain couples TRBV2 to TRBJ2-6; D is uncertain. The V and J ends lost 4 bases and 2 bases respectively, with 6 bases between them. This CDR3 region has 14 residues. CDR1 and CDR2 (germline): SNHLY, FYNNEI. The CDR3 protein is CASSVEAGANVLTF. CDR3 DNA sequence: TGTGCCAGCAGTGTAGAGGCTGGGGCCAACGTCCTGACTTTC.

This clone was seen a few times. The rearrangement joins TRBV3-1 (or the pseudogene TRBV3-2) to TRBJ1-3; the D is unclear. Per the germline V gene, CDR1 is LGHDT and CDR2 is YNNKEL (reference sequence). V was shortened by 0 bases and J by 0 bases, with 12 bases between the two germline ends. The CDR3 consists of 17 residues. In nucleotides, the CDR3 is TGTGCCAGCAGCCAAGAATCGCCAGGACCCTCTGGAAACACCATATATTTT. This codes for CASSQESPGPSGNTIYF.